One sample yielded the 4 T cell receptor beta chains listed below, sequenced in a study of blood T cell repertoires in COVID-19. The method was immunoSEQ multiplex PCR; TCRdb's version includes in-frame clones alone and lacks a portion of them. In the table there are approximately 250,000 clones, 86% of which are singletons. The sample consisted of peripheral blood. All receptors derive from a young man with active or convalescent COVID-19.

The chain recombines TRBV5-6 with TRBJ2-7; tentatively, D is TRBD2 (5 bases). Germline lookup yields CDR1 SGHDT and CDR2 YYEEEE. The length of the CDR3 is 14 residues. V was pared by 4 bases and J by 5 bases, with 16 bases between. In DNA form, the CDR3 reads TGTGCCAGCAGCATATTATCGGGGTTCCACGAGCAGTACTTC. It yields the protein CASSILSGFHEQYF.

This clone was seen once. The J gene is TRBJ1-2, the V gene TRBV3-1 (or the pseudogene TRBV3-2); no definite D call. Germline CDR1 and CDR2: LGHDT and YNNKEL (reference sequence). The CDR3 loop spans 15 amino acids. Trimming pared 3 bases from V and 0 bases from J, leaving 11 bases between. The CDR3 DNA sequence: TGTGCCAGCAGCCACTCGGGAGCCTCTAACTATGGCTACACCTTC. This sequence encodes CASSHSGASNYGYTF.

The rearrangement joins TRBV19 to TRBJ2-5; 10 positions agree with TRBD1. The CDR3 extends over 14 amino acids. Trimming took 6 bases from V and 5 from J; bases not matched to a gene: 6. Germline CDR1 LNHDA, CDR2 SQIVND (reference sequence). The CDR3, as DNA: TGTGCCAGTAGAAGTCCGGGACAGGGGGAGACCCAGTACTTC. Translating gives CASRSPGQGETQYF. Variable domain in full (rest from reference TRBV19 and TRBJ2-5): DGGITQSPKYLFRKEGQNVTLSCEQNLNHDAMYWYRQDPGQGLRLIYYSQIVNDFQKGDIAEGYSVSREKKESFPLTVTSAQKNPTAFYLCASRSPGQGETQYFGPGTRLLVL.

The chain couples TRBV10-1 to TRBJ2-7; 8 nucleotides match TRBD2. The J segment lost 0 bases and the V segment lost 7 bases, leaving 11 bases of the junction unmatched. CDR3 length: 16 residues. Germline V gene sequence: CDR1 WNHNN, CDR2 SYGVQD (reference sequence). CDR3 loop: CASILTNGRDSYEQYF. The DNA for the CDR3 is TGCGCCAGCATTTTGACCAACGGGAGGGACTCCTACGAGCAGTACTTC.